This T cell receptor (beta chain) stems from a study of T cells in localized non-small cell lung cancer. Whole-study findings and limits: Longer overall survival was seen with higher T cell density measured in blood. Multi-region tumor sequencing was not done, so intratumor heterogeneity could not be excluded. Uninvolved neighboring lung showed the greatest T cell clonality, exceeding tumor.

Turning to this clone: The antigen is undetermined. Other DNA sequences in the sample encode the same CDR3.

Only in-frame clones appear in the TCRdb table, and some are missing; sequencing was by immunoSEQ multiplex PCR. Of about 64,000 clones in the sample, roughly 79% were seen once. The CDR3 runs 14 residues. Germline CDR1 LNHDA, CDR2 SQIVND (reference sequence). With 5 bases clipped from V and 3 bases from J, the junction kept 6 bases outside the gene matches. The chain employs TRBV19 and TRBJ1-2; 7 bases line up with TRBD1. This sequence was found in a man aged 35 to 70 with stage II lung adenocarcinoma. Specimen: PBMCs, collected before any cancer treatment. The CDR3 sequence: CASSPDRVDYGYTF. DNA of the CDR3: TGTGCCAGTAGTCCCGACAGGGTGGACTATGGCTACACCTTC.